This T cell receptor (beta chain) was obtained from a study of blood T cell repertoires in COVID-19. In the study overall: PBMCs, B-cell-depleted T cells, or T cells were the source of the cDNA or gDNA that made up the material.

Germline-derived CDR1 and CDR2 are GTSNPN and SVGIG (reference sequence). V trimming: 0 bases; J trimming: 3 bases; junction bases outside the gene matches: 9. The CDR3 is 17 residues long. The method was immunoSEQ multiplex PCR; TCRdb's version includes in-frame clones alone and lacks a portion of them. The repertoire has roughly 250,000 clones, 88% of them found once; the top ten carry about 3%. This chain uses TRBV30 with TRBJ2-2; 8 positions match TRBD2. Sequences were obtained from PBMCs or T cells enriched from blood (not recorded which). This clonotype was obtained from a woman aged 50 to 60 who had recovered from COVID-19. The CDR3 nucleotides are TGTGCCTGGAGTGTACGGGGCGGGAGGCGGGACACCGGGGAGCTGTTTTTT. It specifies CAWSVRGGRRDTGELFF.